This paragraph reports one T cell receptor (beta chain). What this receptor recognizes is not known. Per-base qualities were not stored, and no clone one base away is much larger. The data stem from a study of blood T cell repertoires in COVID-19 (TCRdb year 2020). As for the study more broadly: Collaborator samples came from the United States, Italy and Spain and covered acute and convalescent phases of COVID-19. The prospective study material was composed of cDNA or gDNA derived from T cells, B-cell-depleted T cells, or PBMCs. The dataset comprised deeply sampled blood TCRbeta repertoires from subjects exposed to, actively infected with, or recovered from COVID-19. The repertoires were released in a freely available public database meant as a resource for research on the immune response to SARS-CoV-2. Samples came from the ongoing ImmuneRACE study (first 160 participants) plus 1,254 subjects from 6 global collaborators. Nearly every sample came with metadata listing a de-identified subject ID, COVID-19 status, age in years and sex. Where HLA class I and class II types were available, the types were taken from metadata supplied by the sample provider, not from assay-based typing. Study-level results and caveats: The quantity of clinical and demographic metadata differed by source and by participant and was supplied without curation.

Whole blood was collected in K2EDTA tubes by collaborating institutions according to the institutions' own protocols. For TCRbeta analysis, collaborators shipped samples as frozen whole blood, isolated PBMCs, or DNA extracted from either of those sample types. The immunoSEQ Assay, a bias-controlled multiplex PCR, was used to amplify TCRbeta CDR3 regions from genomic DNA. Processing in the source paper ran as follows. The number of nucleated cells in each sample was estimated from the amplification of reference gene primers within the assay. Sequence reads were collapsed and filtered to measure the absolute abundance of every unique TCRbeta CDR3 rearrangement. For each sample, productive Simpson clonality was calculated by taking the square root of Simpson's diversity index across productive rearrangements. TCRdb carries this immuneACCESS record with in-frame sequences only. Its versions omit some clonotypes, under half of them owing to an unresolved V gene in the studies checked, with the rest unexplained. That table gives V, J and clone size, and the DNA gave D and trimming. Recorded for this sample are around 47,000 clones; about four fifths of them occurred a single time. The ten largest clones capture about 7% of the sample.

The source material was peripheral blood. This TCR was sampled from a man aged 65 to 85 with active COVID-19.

CDR3 reads: CASSRDRVNEKLFF. The DNA sequence is given as TGTGCCAGCTCACGGGACAGGGTCAATGAAAAACTGTTTTTT. The V and J genes are TRBV18 and TRBJ1-4; 9 central bases correspond to TRBD1. Including cysteine and phenylalanine, the CDR3 has 14 amino acids. The read is trimmed to its CDR3 DNA, 42 bases read in frame from base 1. After removal of 4 bases from V and 5 bases from J, the junction retains 2 bases not matched to a gene. The germline V gene supplies CDR1 KGHSH and CDR2 LQKENI.